The 12 T cell receptor beta chains below all came from one sample that was sequenced in a study of T cells in Graves' hyperthyroidism and ophthalmopathy. Researchers amplified the TCR beta CDR3 regions from RNA transcripts. The study used the HTBI primer set for a first-round RT-PCR of the TCR CDR3. TCRdb ran MiXCR on the multiplex PCR reads and lists one entry per CDR3 protein. The sample consists of some 350,000 distinct CDR3 sequences, roughly 15% of them appearing once. Sequenced: blood. These receptors came from a woman aged 55-69 years with Graves' ophthalmopathy.

This clonotype was seen many times. The chain couples TRBV5-1 to TRBJ2-2; D is ambiguous. Trimming took off 7 bases at V and 4 bases at J, with 14 bases between the two ends. This CDR3 is built from 14 residues. Per germline, CDR1 SGHRS and CDR2 YFSETQ. CDR3 residues: CASETLAGTGELFF. The CDR3 DNA follows: TGCGCCAGCGAGACCTTAGCTGGCACCGGGGAGCTGTTTTTT.

The chain links TRBV20-1 to TRBJ2-7; D perhaps matches TRBD2 (7 bases). Trimming pared 0 bases from V and 4 bases from J, leaving 16 bases between. From germline, CDR1 is DFQATT and CDR2 SNEGSKA (reference sequence). The CDR3 has 15 amino acids. As DNA, the CDR3 is TGCAGTGCTAGAGATGGCGAAGCGGGACAATACGAGCAGTACTTC. Translating gives CSARDGEAGQYEQYF.

This clonotype was observed many times. The J gene is TRBJ2-4, the V gene TRBV20-1; D unresolved. The CDR3 runs 9 residues. Deletions cut 5 bases from V and 8 bases from J, with 4 bases between. CDR1 is DFQATT and CDR2 is SNEGSKA in the germline V gene (reference sequence). DNA of the CDR3: TGCAGTGCTGCGGACATTCAGTACTTC. It translates to CSAADIQYF.

This sequence joins TRBV7-9 and TRBJ2-2; TRBD2 matches at 8 bases. This CDR3 is 14 amino acids long. Germline loops: CDR1 SEHNR, CDR2 FQNEAQ (reference sequence). V trimming: 4 bases; J trimming: 4 bases; junction bases outside the gene matches: 2. The CDR3 nucleotides read TGTGCCAGCAGCTCCAGCGGGAGCACCGGGGAGCTGTTTTTT. This codes for CASSSSGSTGELFF.

This clonotype occurred many times. The chain couples TRBV6-1 to TRBJ2-7; possibly TRBD2 for D (6 bases). The CDR3 has 14 residues. From germline, CDR1 is MNHNS and CDR2 SASEGT. V lost 4 bases, J lost 5 bases, and 15 bases lay in between. In DNA, the CDR3 is TGTGCCAGCAGTGCGACGGGAGTGAGCAACGAGCAGTACTTC. It translates to CASSATGVSNEQYF.

This clonotype was found many times. The V and J genes are TRBV11-1 and TRBJ2-7; TRBD2 agrees at 9 bases. V lost 6 bases, J lost 5 bases, and 14 bases stayed unmatched. The CDR3 has 16 residues. CDR1 SGHAT and CDR2 FQDESV come from the germline V gene (reference sequence). In DNA form, the CDR3 reads TGTGCCAGCAGGGGATGGAGTAGCGGGAGTTTCGACGAGCAGTACTTC. Translation: CASRGWSSGSFDEQYF.

The genes are TRBV27 and TRBJ2-5; TRBD2 matches at 9 bases. V shed 7 bases, J shed 1 base, and the junction held 7 bases outside the gene matches. The CDR3 extends over 15 amino acids. Germline assignment: CDR1 MNHEY and CDR2 SMNVEV (reference sequence). CDR3 coding DNA: TGTGCCAGCACGTCTAGCGGGGAGACCCAAGAGACCCAGTACTTC. As protein: CASTSSGETQETQYF.

J is TRBJ2-4 and V is TRBV28, with TRBD1 matching 9 bases. The CDR3 sequence is 17 residues long. Per the germline V gene, CDR1 is MDHEN and CDR2 is SYDVKM. V lost 5 bases to trimming and J lost 1 base; unmatched junction nucleotides: 9. The CDR3, as DNA: TGTGCCAGCAGTCCGCGTACAGGGGGCACGGCCAAAAACATTCAGTACTTC. Amino acids: CASSPRTGGTAKNIQYF.

Ten or more counts support this clonotype. This rearrangement joins TRBV7-9 to TRBJ2-1; D is ambiguous. The CDR3 consists of 14 residues. The germline V gene has CDR1 SEHNR and CDR2 FQNEAQ (reference sequence). V lost 1 base, J lost 5 bases, and 9 bases lay in between. DNA of the CDR3: TGTGCCAGCAGCTTAGAGCGAGCGAACAATGAGCAGTTCTTC. Amino acid sequence: CASSLERANNEQFF.

This clonotype was detected many times. The CDR3 region is CASSLSTLAGGYTDTQYF. CDR3 DNA sequence: TGTGCCAGCAGTTTATCGACCCTAGCGGGAGGGTATACAGATACGCAGTATTTT. This chain uses TRBV27 with TRBJ2-3, with 12 bases that match TRBD2. Per germline, CDR1 MNHEY and CDR2 SMNVEV (reference sequence). The V segment lost 0 bases and the J segment 3 bases; nucleotides outside the gene matches: 7. The length of the CDR3 is 18 residues.

This clonotype appeared many times. The gene calls are TRBV27 and TRBJ2-3; no clear D gene. This CDR3 is 15 amino acids long. V was clipped by 5 bases and J by 0 bases, with 12 bases between them. The V gene's germline CDR1 is MNHEY and CDR2 SMNVEV (reference sequence). The CDR3 region has the DNA TGTGCCAGCAGTATTACCCTCGGGAGCACAGATACGCAGTATTTT. Its protein is CASSITLGSTDTQYF.

The V call is TRBV24-1, the J call TRBJ1-4; the D is unclear. The CDR3 consists of 13 residues. Germline loops: CDR1 KGHDR, CDR2 SFDVKD. V was trimmed by 4 bases and J by 5 bases, leaving 7 bases between them. Here the CDR3 reads CATSDPMNEKLFF. The CDR3 coding sequence is TGTGCCACCAGTGACCCAATGAATGAAAAACTGTTTTTT.